This TCR beta chain stems from a study of T-cell reconstitution after alpha-beta-depleted transplantation in children. Study-level points and caveats: Once a year had passed after transplant, T-cell counts and diversity came mostly from newly produced T cells. At around two months after transplant, the alpha-beta T cells were reportedly derived from several hundred expanded clones that came from non-depleted graft cells. The origin of high day-60 TCRbeta diversity in some patients lay in surviving recipient T cells and thymic progenitors.

At least ten counts were recorded for this clonotype. Its antigen is as yet unknown. This sample's TCRbeta library carried unique molecular identifier barcodes. TCRdb re-called the PCR reads with MiXCR, one entry per CDR3 protein. The table includes fewer than 1 million distinct CDR3 sequences, approximately 15% detected once. The CDR3 covers 14 residues. Germline CDR1 is SGHTA and CDR2 is FQGTGA. The J segment lost 7 bases and the V segment lost 5 bases, leaving 7 bases of the junction unmatched. The receptor was derived from a male patient younger than 18 who had a stem cell transplant for acute lymphoblastic leukemia, so the T cells may come from the graft donor. The material was PBMCs, mostly from graft donor cells, obtained 360 days after TCRalphabeta/CD19-depleted stem cell transplant. The chain has TRBV7-3 and TRBJ2-2, with TRBD1 matching over 7 bases. The CDR3 region is CASSLDRVGGELFF. As DNA, the CDR3 is TGTGCCAGCAGCCTAGACAGGGTGGGCGGGGAGCTGTTTTTT.